Listed below are T cell receptor beta chains from one sample, sequenced in a study of chemoradiotherapy in HPV16-positive cancers. Using immunoSEQ multiplex PCR, the repertoire was profiled, and TCRdb retains in-frame clones only, with some absent. The sample has 7,900 or so clones, around 90% seen once; the top ten hold 11% to 15%. The specimen was blood, collected from a patient who underwent chemoradiotherapy. These receptor sequences come from a human donor with HPV-associated anogenital cancer. Each CDR3 is given with its conserved first and last residue. Fields, in order: V gene, J gene, D gene, clone size, CDR3 DNA, CDR3 protein. A D gene is named only where the DNA matches it firmly. Clone size is shown for a subset of rows, as once, few, many or a class of expanded clone.

TRBV9	TRBJ2-7	-	few	TGTGCCAGCAGCCCGTTTGAGCAGAGCTACGAGCAGTACTTC	CASSPFEQSYEQYF
TRBV11-2	TRBJ2-3	TRBD1	-	TGTGCCAGCAGCTTAGGCCGGGACAGGGTCACAGATACGCAGTATTTT	CASSLGRDRVTDTQYF
TRBV18	TRBJ1-2	TRBD1	-	TGTGCCAGCTCACCAAGGACAGGGACTAACTATGGCTACACCTTC	CASSPRTGTNYGYTF
TRBV7-7	TRBJ2-5	-	few	TGTGCCAGCAGCTTCGAGGGGGGGACCCAGTACTTC	CASSFEGGTQYF
TRBV6-5	TRBJ2-2	-	-	TGTGCCAGCTCTGGAGGGGGGTCCGGGGAGCTGTTTTTT	CASSGGGSGELFF
TRBV7-9	TRBJ1-2	-	-	TGTGCCAGCAGCCTAATTGGGGAGGAAAACTATGGCTACACCTTC	CASSLIGEENYGYTF
TRBV9	TRBJ2-2	TRBD2	-	TGTGCCAGCAGCGTAGTTAGCGGGGGGGACACCGGGGAGCTGTTTTTT	CASSVVSGGDTGELFF
TRBV5-1	TRBJ2-5	-	-	TGCGCCAGCAGCCCAATCCACGGAGAAGAGACCCAGTACTTC	CASSPIHGEETQYF
TRBV5-1	TRBJ2-5	-	-	TGCGCCAGCAGCTTGGATGGGGGTACGGGGACCCAGTACTTC	CASSLDGGTGTQYF
TRBV30	TRBJ1-4	-	-	TGTGCCTGTACCATGTGGGGGTTTAATGAAAAACTGTTTTTT	CACTMWGFNEKLFF
TRBV7-2	TRBJ2-3	-	-	TGTGCCAGCAGCTTACGGTTTTCGGCACGGGGTGCCTACACAGATACGCAGTATTTT	CASSLRFSARGAYTDTQYF
TRBV5-1	TRBJ1-2	-	once	TGCGCCAGCAGCGCCGGGGGCAGGAACTATGGCTACACCTTC	CASSAGGRNYGYTF
TRBV4-1	TRBJ2-1	-	-	TGCGCCAGCAGCCAAGCCATCCTGCAGGGACGTGAGCAGTTCTTC	CASSQAILQGREQFF
TRBV2	TRBJ2-3	TRBD1	-	TGTGCCAGCAGTGAAGAGAAGAGGGGGCCGCAGTATTTT	CASSEEKRGPQYF
TRBV2	TRBJ1-2	TRBD1	-	TGTGCCAGCAGTACCGGGACAGCCTATGGCTACACCTTC	CASSTGTAYGYTF
TRBV11-3	TRBJ2-3	TRBD1	-	TGTGCCAGCAGCATTACCGGGACAGTTTTCCGAGCGCAGTATTTT	CASSITGTVFRAQYF
TRBV10-3	TRBJ1-2	-	-	TGTGCCATCAGTGAGTCAACAGCAGATGGCTACACCTTC	CAISESTADGYTF
TRBV5-1	TRBJ1-1	-	-	TGCGCCAGCAGCTTGAGGGGTCTCAAGGGGGACACTGAAGCTTTCTTT	CASSLRGLKGDTEAFF
TRBV14	TRBJ2-1	TRBD2	-	TGTGCCAGCAGCCCCGGAGCGGGGAGCCTTTACAATGAGCAGTTCTTC	CASSPGAGSLYNEQFF
TRBV7-9	TRBJ2-3	-	-	TGTGCCAGCAGCACCTGGGGTGTTGACACAGATACGCAGTATTTT	CASSTWGVDTDTQYF
TRBV29-1	TRBJ2-3	-	once	TGCAGCGTTGAGGGGGGGCCACGATCAGATACGCAGTATTTT	CSVEGGPRSDTQYF
TRBV19	TRBJ2-3	-	-	TGTGCCAGTAGTATAGAGCCGGTAGCAGATACGCAGTATTTT	CASSIEPVADTQYF
TRBV27	TRBJ2-4	-	-	TGTGCCAGCAGTCTGCTGGGCCCCGGGGCCAAAAACATTCAGTACTTC	CASSLLGPGAKNIQYF
TRBV13	TRBJ1-5	TRBD1	few	TGTGCCAGCCACTCGGACAGGGGATCCAATCAGCCCCAGCATTTT	CASHSDRGSNQPQHF
TRBV5-4	TRBJ1-2	TRBD1	-	TGTGCCAGCAGCGTGACAGGGGATGACTATGGCTACACCTTC	CASSVTGDDYGYTF
TRBV15	TRBJ2-3	-	-	TGTGCCACCAGCAGAGACGGGGGTACAGATACGCAGTATTTT	CATSRDGGTDTQYF
TRBV7-7	TRBJ2-1	-	-	TGTGCCAGCAGCTTAGGAGGGGGTCGAGATGAGCAGTTCTTC	CASSLGGGRDEQFF
TRBV6-6	TRBJ2-2	-	-	TGTGCCAGCAGTTCGTATGGAACCGGGGAGCTGTTTTTT	CASSSYGTGELFF
TRBV13	TRBJ1-3	-	once	TGTGCCAGCAGCTTAGGCGTGGGTGGAAACACCATATATTTT	CASSLGVGGNTIYF
TRBV6-5	TRBJ2-7	TRBD2	-	TGTGCCAGCAGTTACTCTGGCGGGGGGGCCCACGAGCAGTACTTC	CASSYSGGGAHEQYF
TRBV6-1	TRBJ1-3	-	-	TGTGCCAGCACCGACGGAGGCAGGGGCACCATATATTTT	CASTDGGRGTIYF
TRBV6-1	TRBJ1-2	-	once	TGTGCCAGCAGTGAAGGTGGACAGCTTTCGTATGGCTACACCTTC	CASSEGGQLSYGYTF
TRBV19	TRBJ1-6	-	few	TGTGCCAGTAGCCACAGGACGAATAATTCACCCCTCCACTTT	CASSHRTNNSPLHF
TRBV4-3	TRBJ1-3	-	-	TGCGCCAGCAGCCACGCCCCCGGCACCATATATTTT	CASSHAPGTIYF
TRBV29-1	TRBJ1-2	-	-	TGCAGCGTTGACAGTGATGGCTACACCTTC	CSVDSDGYTF
TRBV12-2	TRBJ2-5	-	once	TGTGCAAGTCGCTTAAGGGCGGGGGGCCCGAAAGAGACCCAGTACTTC	CASRLRAGGPKETQYF
TRBV28	TRBJ1-3	TRBD1	once	TGTGCCAGCAGTTTCCAGGGGGGGAGCTCTGGAAACACCATATATTTT	CASSFQGGSSGNTIYF
TRBV7-6	TRBJ1-2	TRBD1	-	TGTGCCAGCAGTCACAACCCGGGACAGGGGGGGGGCTACACCTTC	CASSHNPGQGGGYTF
TRBV12-5	TRBJ2-5	TRBD1	-	TGTGCTAGTGGTTTCTCCACCCCGGACAGGCCCAGGCGGACCCAGTACTTC	CASGFSTPDRPRRTQYF
TRBV14	TRBJ2-2	-	few	TGTGCCAGCAGCCAAGTACAGGGCCGGACCGGGGAGCTGTTTTTT	CASSQVQGRTGELFF
TRBV9	TRBJ1-1	-	once	TGTGCCAGCACCCAGACAGGTGGTCATACTGAAGCTTTCTTT	CASTQTGGHTEAFF
TRBV12-5	TRBJ1-3	-	-	TGTGCTAGTGGTTTGATAGGGTACTCTGGAAACACCATATATTTT	CASGLIGYSGNTIYF
TRBV9	TRBJ1-2	-	-	TGTGCCAGCAGCGTAGATCACAGCCTCAACTATGGCTACACCTTC	CASSVDHSLNYGYTF
TRBV30	TRBJ2-7	TRBD1	-	TGTGCCTGGAGTGTCCGACAGGGGGTAAGCTCCTACGAGCAGTACTTC	CAWSVRQGVSSYEQYF
TRBV18	TRBJ1-5	-	-	TGTGCCAGCTCACCCCACGTGGGGGTTCTTCCCCAGCATTTT	CASSPHVGVLPQHF
TRBV28	TRBJ2-7	-	-	TGTGCCAGCAGTTGGGTTGGCTACGAGCAGTACTTC	CASSWVGYEQYF
TRBV11-2	TRBJ2-3	TRBD1	-	TGTGCCAGCAGCCAGAGGGACAGGGGATGGGGCACAGATACGCAGTATTTT	CASSQRDRGWGTDTQYF
TRBV7-9	TRBJ1-5	TRBD1	few	TGTGCCAGCAGCCCCCACACAGGGGATCAGCCCCAGCATTTT	CASSPHTGDQPQHF
TRBV6-1	TRBJ2-3	-	once	TGTGCCAGCAGTTCTATAGCGGACACAGATACGCAGTATTTT	CASSSIADTDTQYF
TRBV7-9	TRBJ2-7	-	-	TGTGCCAGCAGCTTAGGGGGACTGGCCAGCGAGCAGTACTTC	CASSLGGLASEQYF
TRBV30	TRBJ2-5	TRBD1	-	TGTGCCTGGAGGGGGACAGGGGTCGTGTACTTC	CAWRGTGVVYF
TRBV14	TRBJ2-7	-	-	TGTGCCAGCAGCCTCGGGACGGCCTTTGGCCACGAGCAGTACTTC	CASSLGTAFGHEQYF
TRBV19	TRBJ1-2	TRBD1	-	TGTGCCAGCACCTCCGGGACAGGGATCTACACCTTC	CASTSGTGIYTF
TRBV15	TRBJ2-4	TRBD1	once	TGTGCCACCAGCAGGGACAGGGGAACCCAAAACATTCAGTACTTC	CATSRDRGTQNIQYF
TRBV9	TRBJ1-2	TRBD1	few	TGTGCCAGCAGCGGTACTTCAGGGGGCCTGTATGGCTACACCTTC	CASSGTSGGLYGYTF